Listed below are T cell receptor beta chains from one sample, sequenced in a study of blood T cell repertoires in COVID-19. TCRdb's table, derived via immunoSEQ multiplex PCR, lists solely in-frame clones and lacks some. The sample shows roughly 95,000 clones, about 86% of them seen only once. The sequenced material came from peripheral blood. The receptors come from a man aged 60 to 69 with acute or convalescent COVID-19. Each CDR3 is given with its conserved first and last residue. The D gene is left open where the match is weak. Clone size is shown for a subset of rows, as once, few, many or a class of expanded clone.

D,V,size,J,DNA,CDR3
NA,TRBV5-4,NA,TRBJ2-5,TGTGCCAGCAGCTTACCGAGAGACTCGGAGACCCAGTACTTC,CASSLPRDSETQYF
TRBD1,TRBV18,NA,TRBJ2-2,TGTGCCAGCTCACCACCAACAGGGGGTAACACCGGGGAGCTGTTTTTT,CASSPPTGGNTGELFF
NA,TRBV3-1/TRBV3-2,NA,TRBJ1-2,TGTGCCAGCAGCCAAGATCTTCCGGAGGGCTATGGCTACACCTTC,CASSQDLPEGYGYTF
TRBD2,TRBV28,NA,TRBJ2-3,TGTGCCAGCAGTTCACTAGCGGGAGGGGTAGATACGCAGTATTTT,CASSSLAGGVDTQYF
TRBD1,TRBV7-9,NA,TRBJ2-3,TGTGCCAGCAGCTTAGCGCGGTCAACAGGGGGAGCCGATACGCAGTATTTT,CASSLARSTGGADTQYF
TRBD1,TRBV5-6,NA,TRBJ1-3,TGTGCCAGCAGCTCAAGGACAGGGGGCAGGGACACCATATATTTT,CASSSRTGGRDTIYF
TRBD1,TRBV5-6,NA,TRBJ1-1,TGTGCCAGCAGCCGGACAGGGAGTAGGAACACTGAAGCTTTCTTT,CASSRTGSRNTEAFF
NA,TRBV30,NA,TRBJ1-5,TGTGCCTGGAGTTGGGGGGATCAGCCCCAGCATTTT,CAWSWGDQPQHF
NA,TRBV11-3,NA,TRBJ2-5,TGTGCCAGCAGCTTAGTTCTAGCAAAGGAGACCCAGTACTTC,CASSLVLAKETQYF
NA,TRBV7-9,few,TRBJ1-2,TGTGCCAGCAGCTTATCAGGGGCGTTTGATGGCTACACCTTC,CASSLSGAFDGYTF
NA,TRBV10-1,once,TRBJ1-4,TGCGCCAGCAGTGATGTCAGGGTAAATGAAAAACTGTTTTTT,CASSDVRVNEKLFF